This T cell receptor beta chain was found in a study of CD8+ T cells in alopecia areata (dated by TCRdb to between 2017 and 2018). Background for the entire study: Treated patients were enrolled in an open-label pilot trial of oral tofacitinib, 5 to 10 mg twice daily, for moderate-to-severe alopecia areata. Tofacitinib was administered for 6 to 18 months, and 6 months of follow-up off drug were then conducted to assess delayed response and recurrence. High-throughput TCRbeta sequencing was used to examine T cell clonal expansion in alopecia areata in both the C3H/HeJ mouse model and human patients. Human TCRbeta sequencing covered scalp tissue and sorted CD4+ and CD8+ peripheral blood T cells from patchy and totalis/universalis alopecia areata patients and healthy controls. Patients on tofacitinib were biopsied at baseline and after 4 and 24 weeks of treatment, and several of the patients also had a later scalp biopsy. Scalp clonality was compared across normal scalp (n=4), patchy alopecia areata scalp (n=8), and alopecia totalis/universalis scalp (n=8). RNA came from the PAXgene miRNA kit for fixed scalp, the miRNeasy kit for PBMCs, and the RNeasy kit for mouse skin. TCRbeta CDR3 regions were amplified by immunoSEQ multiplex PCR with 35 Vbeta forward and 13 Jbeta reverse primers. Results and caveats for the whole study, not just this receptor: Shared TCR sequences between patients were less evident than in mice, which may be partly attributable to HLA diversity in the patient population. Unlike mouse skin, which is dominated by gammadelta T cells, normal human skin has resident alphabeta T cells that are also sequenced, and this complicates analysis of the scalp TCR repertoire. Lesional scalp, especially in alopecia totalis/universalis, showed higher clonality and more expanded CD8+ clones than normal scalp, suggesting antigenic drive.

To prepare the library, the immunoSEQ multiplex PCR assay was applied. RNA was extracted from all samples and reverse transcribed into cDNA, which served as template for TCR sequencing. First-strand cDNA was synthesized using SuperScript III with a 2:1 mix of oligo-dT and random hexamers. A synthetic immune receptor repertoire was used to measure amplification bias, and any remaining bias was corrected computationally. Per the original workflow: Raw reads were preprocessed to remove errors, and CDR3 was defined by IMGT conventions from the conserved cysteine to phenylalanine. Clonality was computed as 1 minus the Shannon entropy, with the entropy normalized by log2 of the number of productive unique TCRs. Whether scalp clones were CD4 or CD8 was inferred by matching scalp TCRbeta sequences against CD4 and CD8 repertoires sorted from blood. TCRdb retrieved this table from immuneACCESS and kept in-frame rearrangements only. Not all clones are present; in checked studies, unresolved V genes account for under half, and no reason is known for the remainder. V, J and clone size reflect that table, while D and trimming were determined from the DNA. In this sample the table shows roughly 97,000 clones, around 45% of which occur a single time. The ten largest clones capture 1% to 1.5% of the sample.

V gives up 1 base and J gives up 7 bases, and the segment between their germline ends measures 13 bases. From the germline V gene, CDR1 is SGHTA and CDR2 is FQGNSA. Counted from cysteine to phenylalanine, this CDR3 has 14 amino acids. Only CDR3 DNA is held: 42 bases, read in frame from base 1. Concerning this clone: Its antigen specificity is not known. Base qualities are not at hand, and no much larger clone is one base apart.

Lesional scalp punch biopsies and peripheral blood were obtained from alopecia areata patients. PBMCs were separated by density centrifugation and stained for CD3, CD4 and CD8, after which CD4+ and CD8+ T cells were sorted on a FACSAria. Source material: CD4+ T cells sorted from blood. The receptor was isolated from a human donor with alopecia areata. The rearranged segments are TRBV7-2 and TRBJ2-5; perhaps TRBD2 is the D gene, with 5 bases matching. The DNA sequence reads TGTGCCAGCAGCTTAGATCTAGCAAGAGGGACCCAGTACTTC. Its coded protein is CASSLDLARGTQYF.